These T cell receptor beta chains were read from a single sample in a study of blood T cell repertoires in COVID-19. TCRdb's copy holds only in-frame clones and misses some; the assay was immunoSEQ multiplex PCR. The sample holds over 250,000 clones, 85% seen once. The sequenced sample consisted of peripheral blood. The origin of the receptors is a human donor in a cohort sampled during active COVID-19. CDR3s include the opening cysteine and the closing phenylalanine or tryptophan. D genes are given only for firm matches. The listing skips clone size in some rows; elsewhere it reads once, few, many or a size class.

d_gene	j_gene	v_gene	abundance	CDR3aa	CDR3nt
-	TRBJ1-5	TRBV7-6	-	CASSSLPGSDQPQHF	TGTGCCAGCAGCTCACTTCCGGGATCCGATCAGCCCCAGCATTTT
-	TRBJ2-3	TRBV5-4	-	CASSLPGVATDTQYF	TGTGCCAGCAGCTTACCGGGAGTAGCGACAGATACGCAGTATTTT
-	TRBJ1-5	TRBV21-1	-	CASSPRVDSNQPQHF	TGTGCCAGCAGCCCCCGGGTCGATAGCAATCAGCCCCAGCATTTT
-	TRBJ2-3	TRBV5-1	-	CASSLSPYTDTQYF	TGCGCCAGCAGCTTGTCCCCCTACACAGATACGCAGTATTTT
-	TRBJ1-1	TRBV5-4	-	CASSLAQGFSEAFF	TGTGCCAGCAGCTTGGCGCAGGGGTTCTCTGAAGCTTTCTTT
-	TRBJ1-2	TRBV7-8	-	CASSAGSIYGYTF	TGTGCCAGCAGCGCAGGGTCTATTTATGGCTACACCTTC
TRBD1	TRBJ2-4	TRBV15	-	CATSRGGRDRENIQYF	TGTGCCACCAGCAGGGGTGGCCGGGACAGGGAAAACATTCAGTACTTC
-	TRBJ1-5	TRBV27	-	CASRVGWGEQPQHF	TGTGCCAGCAGGGTGGGTTGGGGGGAACAGCCCCAGCATTTT
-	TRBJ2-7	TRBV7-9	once	CASSSDRSPEQYF	TGTGCCAGCAGCTCTGATAGGAGCCCCGAGCAGTACTTC
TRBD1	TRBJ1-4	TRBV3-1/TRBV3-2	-	CASSQLTGVREKLFF	TGTGCCAGCAGCCAATTAACAGGGGTACGTGAAAAACTGTTTTTT
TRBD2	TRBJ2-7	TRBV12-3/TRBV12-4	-	CASGLVREQYF	TGTGCCAGCGGACTAGTGAGGGAGCAGTACTTC
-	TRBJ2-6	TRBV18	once	CASSSSRRANVLTF	TGTGCCAGCTCCTCGTCGCGTCGGGCCAACGTCCTGACTTTC
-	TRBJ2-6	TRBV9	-	CASSGGRRNRGGAGANVLTF	TGTGCCAGCAGCGGAGGCCGGCGGAACAGGGGGGGAGCTGGGGCCAACGTCCTGACTTTC
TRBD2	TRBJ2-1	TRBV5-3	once	CARSLASSGSYNEQFF	TGTGCCAGAAGCTTGGCCAGTAGCGGGAGTTACAATGAGCAGTTCTTC
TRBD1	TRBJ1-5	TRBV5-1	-	CASSLGTGEGQPQHF	TGCGCCAGCAGCTTGGGGACAGGGGAGGGGCAGCCCCAGCATTTT
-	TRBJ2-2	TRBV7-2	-	CASSPVGGGELFF	TGTGCCAGCAGCCCCGTGGGGGGCGGGGAGCTGTTTTTT
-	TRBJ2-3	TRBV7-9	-	CASSLGLNTDTQYF	TGTGCCAGCAGTCTGGGACTCAACACAGATACGCAGTATTTT
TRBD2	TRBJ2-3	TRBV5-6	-	CASSRLAGGQDTQYF	TGTGCCAGCAGCCGACTAGCGGGAGGGCAAGATACGCAGTATTTT
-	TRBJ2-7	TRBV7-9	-	CASSSIGGSGYEQYF	TGTGCCAGCAGCTCGATAGGGGGTTCGGGCTACGAGCAGTACTTC
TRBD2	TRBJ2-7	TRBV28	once	CASSVGTSGSPEQYF	TGTGCCAGCAGTGTCGGGACTAGCGGGAGTCCAGAGCAGTACTTC
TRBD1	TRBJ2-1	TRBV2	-	CASNRGSGEQFF	TGTGCCAGCAACAGGGGCTCGGGTGAGCAGTTCTTC
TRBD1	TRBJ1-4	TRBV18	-	CASSPGTGGEKLFF	TGTGCCAGCTCACCGGGTACAGGGGGTGAAAAACTGTTTTTT
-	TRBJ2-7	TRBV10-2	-	CASRRTQQDYEQYF	TGCGCCAGCAGACGGACTCAACAAGACTACGAGCAGTACTTC
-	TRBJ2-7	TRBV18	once	CASSVVDSGEQYF	TGTGCCAGCTCCGTGGTAGATTCGGGAGAGCAGTACTTC
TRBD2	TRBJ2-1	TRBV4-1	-	CASSLSGGNYNEQFF	TGCGCCAGCAGCTTAAGCGGGGGAAATTACAATGAGCAGTTCTTC
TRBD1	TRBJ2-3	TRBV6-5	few	CASSDRVPDTQYF	TGTGCCAGCAGCGACAGGGTCCCAGATACGCAGTATTTT
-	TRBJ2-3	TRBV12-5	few	CASATGQSLGTQYF	TGTGCTAGTGCCACCGGACAATCCCTAGGGACGCAGTATTTT
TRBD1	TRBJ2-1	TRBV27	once	CASRQRTGSERYNEQFF	TGTGCCAGCAGACAGAGGACAGGGTCGGAAAGATACAATGAGCAGTTCTTC
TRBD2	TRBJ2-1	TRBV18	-	CASSQGLDEQFF	TGTGCCAGCTCACAAGGACTAGATGAGCAGTTCTTC
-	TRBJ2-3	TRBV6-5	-	CASSYRLDTDTQYF	TGTGCCAGCAGTTACAGACTAGACACAGATACGCAGTATTTT
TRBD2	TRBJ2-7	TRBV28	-	CASSTLTSGPRGQYF	TGTGCCAGCAGTACCCTAACTAGCGGCCCCCGTGGGCAGTACTTC
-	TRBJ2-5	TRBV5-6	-	CASSGASSGGETQYF	TGTGCCAGCAGCGGGGCAAGCTCCGGTGGAGAGACCCAGTACTTC
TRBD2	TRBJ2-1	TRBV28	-	CASSLSGRANEQFF	TGTGCCAGCAGTTTATCGGGGAGGGCAAATGAGCAGTTCTTC
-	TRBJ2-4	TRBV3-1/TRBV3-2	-	CASSQGGKNIQYF	TGTGCCAGCAGCCAGGGCGGGAAAAACATTCAGTACTTC
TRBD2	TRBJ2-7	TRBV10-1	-	CASSGQTSSIGEQYF	TGCGCCAGCAGTGGACAGACTAGCTCAATAGGCGAGCAGTACTTC
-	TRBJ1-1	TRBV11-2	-	CASSLDTRQATEAFF	TGTGCCAGCAGCTTAGACACGCGACAGGCGACTGAAGCTTTCTTT
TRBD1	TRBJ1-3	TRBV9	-	CASSQGGLLGNTIYF	TGTGCCAGCAGCCAAGGGGGCCTTCTCGGAAACACCATATATTTT
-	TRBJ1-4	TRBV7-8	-	CASSLRATGSGITTNEKLFF	TGTGCCAGCAGCTTACGGGCAACAGGGAGCGGGATTACAACTAATGAAAAACTGTTTTTT
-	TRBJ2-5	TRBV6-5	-	CASRPGAGATQYF	TGTGCCAGCAGACCAGGGGCGGGTGCGACCCAGTACTTC
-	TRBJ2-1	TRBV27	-	CASSFGLGSIGEQFF	TGTGCCAGCAGTTTCGGTCTGGGTAGCATTGGTGAGCAGTTCTTC
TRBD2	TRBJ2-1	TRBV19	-	CASKPSSGSRNNEQFF	TGTGCCTCCAAACCTTCTAGCGGGAGTCGGAACAATGAGCAGTTCTTC
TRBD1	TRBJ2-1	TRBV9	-	CASSVGMGQGYNEQFF	TGTGCCAGCAGCGTAGGTATGGGACAGGGGTACAATGAGCAGTTCTTC
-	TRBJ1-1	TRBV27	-	CASSLYRGAEAFF	TGTGCCAGCAGTCTTTATCGGGGGGCTGAAGCTTTCTTT
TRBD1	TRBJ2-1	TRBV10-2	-	CASRPTGGEQFF	TGCGCCAGCAGGCCGACAGGGGGCGAGCAGTTCTTC
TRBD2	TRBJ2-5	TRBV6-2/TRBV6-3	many	CASSYEAGGAETQYF	TGTGCCAGCAGTTACGAAGCGGGAGGGGCAGAGACCCAGTACTTC
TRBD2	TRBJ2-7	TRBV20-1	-	CSASELAGGLSYEQYF	TGCAGTGCTAGTGAACTAGCGGGAGGCCTCTCCTACGAGCAGTACTTC
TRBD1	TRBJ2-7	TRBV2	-	CASAGTGIEQYF	TGTGCCAGCGCCGGGACAGGGATCGAGCAGTACTTC
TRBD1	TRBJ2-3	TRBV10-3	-	CAISRKGQGGTDTQYF	TGTGCCATCAGCCGAAAAGGACAGGGCGGCACAGATACGCAGTATTTT
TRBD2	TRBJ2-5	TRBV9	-	CASSVGTSVKETQYF	TGTGCCAGCAGCGTCGGGACTAGCGTAAAAGAGACCCAGTACTTC
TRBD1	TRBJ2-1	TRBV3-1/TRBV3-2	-	CASSPLGGSPADEQFF	TGTGCCAGCAGCCCTCTAGGGGGCTCACCGGCGGATGAGCAGTTCTTC
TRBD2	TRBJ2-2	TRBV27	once	CASSWDGRTGELFF	TGTGCCAGCAGTTGGGACGGGAGGACCGGGGAGCTGTTTTTT
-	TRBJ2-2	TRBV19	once	CASSSPGQGFSGELFF	TGTGCCAGTAGTTCACCGGGACAAGGATTTTCCGGGGAGCTGTTTTTT
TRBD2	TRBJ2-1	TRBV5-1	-	CASSSPGLEFREQFF	TGCGCCAGCAGCTCTCCGGGACTAGAGTTTCGGGAGCAGTTCTTC
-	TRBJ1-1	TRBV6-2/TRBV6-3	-	CASRRGGGVEAFF	TGTGCCAGCCGCCGTGGAGGGGGGGTGGAAGCTTTCTTT
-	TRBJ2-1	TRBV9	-	CASSVRGYNEQFF	TGTGCCAGCAGCGTGCGCGGCTACAATGAGCAGTTCTTC
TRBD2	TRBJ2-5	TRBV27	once	CASRGLAVNSGETQYF	TGTGCCAGCAGAGGACTAGCGGTCAACTCGGGAGAGACCCAGTACTTC
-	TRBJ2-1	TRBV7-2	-	CASSLAQGGTAYNEQFF	TGTGCCAGCAGCTTAGCGCAGGGGGGTACAGCCTACAATGAGCAGTTCTTC
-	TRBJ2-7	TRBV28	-	CASSDRSEQYF	TGTGCCAGCAGTGACCGGAGCGAGCAGTACTTC